The T cell receptor (beta chain) described here comes from a study of T-cell reconstitution after alpha-beta-depleted transplantation in children listed by TCRdb under 2016. A note on the overall study: T-cell immune reconstitution after TCRalphabeta/CD19-depleted allogeneic hematopoietic cell transplantation in children was quantitatively tracked in the study by means of TCR repertoire profiling.

Library preparation used PCR. Sequencing relied on an Illumina HiSeq 2500. TCR libraries were prepared with molecular barcoding, using unique molecular identifiers to normalize TCRbeta repertoire quantification. TCRdb took the public reads, trimmed them with fastp at Q25, ran MiXCR for clone calling and kept in-frame beta chains. Identical CDR3 protein sequences are pooled into one entry, listed with their most common genes and DNA. Present in this sample are about 340,000 distinct CDR3 sequences, 10% of which were seen just once. The ten largest account for about 2.3% of the sample. The CDR3 goes from the cysteine to the phenylalanine over 17 residues. The retained sequence is limited to the CDR3, 51 bases, with the frame set at the first base. Trimming costs V 3 bases and J 3 bases, and their ends lie 17 bases apart. CDR1 and CDR2, per the germline V gene (reference sequence), are LNHNV and YYDKDF.

This clonotype was counted only a few times. Its antigen specificity is not known. Per-base quality was not reported, and no clone a single base away is much larger than it. The origin of this receptor is a human donor who donated a stem cell graft to a child with acute lymphoblastic leukemia. The material sequenced was PBMCs from the stem cell graft donor, taken from the stem cell graft. The chain is made from TRBV15 and TRBJ2-2, with no reliable assignment of the D segment. The base sequence is TGTGCCACCAGCAGTACAAGGTCGGGTCCTGACACCGGGGAGCTGTTTTTT. Translated, this gives CATSSTRSGPDTGELFF. Reference TRBV15 and TRBJ2-2 genes cover what lies past the CDR3, so the full variable domain is DAMVIQNPRYQVTQFGKPVTLSCSQTLNHNVMYWYQQKSSQAPKLLFHYYDKDFNNEADTPDNFQSRRPNTSFCFLDIRSPGLGDTAMYLCATSSTRSGPDTGELFFGEGSRLTVL.